Shown below are 31 T cell receptor beta chains from a single sample sequenced in a study of T cell responses to AZD1222 COVID-19 vaccine. TCRdb's table, derived via immunoSEQ multiplex PCR, lists solely in-frame clones and lacks some. There are more than 70,000 clones in the sample; 80% to 90% occur only once, and about 13% lies in the top ten. Sequences were derived from peripheral blood, sampled on day 0 of AZD1222 vaccination. The origin of the receptors is an adult in good health.

V and J are TRBV5-1 and TRBJ1-2; 7 bases align to TRBD1. CDR3 length: 15 residues. V gave up 5 bases and J gave up 4 bases; unmatched junction bases: 11. Germline V gene lookup returns CDR1 SGHRS and CDR2 YFSETQ. CDR3 residues: CASRREGTDGYGYTF. The CDR3 nucleotides read TGCGCCAGCAGACGCGAGGGGACAGACGGCTATGGCTACACCTTC.

The table lists this clone with a count of one. The CDR3 nucleotides read TGTGCCAGCAGCTTTGGTCCGGGACGAGAAGCTTTCTTT. Translation gives CASSFGPGREAFF. J is TRBJ1-1 and V is TRBV12-1. TRBV12-1 is labeled a pseudogene. The CDR3 is made up of 13 amino acids.

The DNA of the CDR3 is TGTGCCAGCAGCCCTCACAAGGGCCTCCAAGAGACCCAGTACTTC. It codes for CASSPHKGLQETQYF. The chain couples TRBV7-6 to TRBJ2-5; D is ambiguous. The CDR3 is 15 amino acids. Germline V gene data show CDR1 as SGHVS and CDR2 as FNYEAQ. V was shortened by 5 bases and J by 1 base, with 14 bases between the two germline ends.

This rearrangement joins TRBV4-3 to TRBJ2-3, with 8 bases identical to TRBD2. The CDR3 contains 18 residues. V shed 0 bases and J 3 bases; nucleotides not matched to a gene: 11. From germline, CDR1 is LGHNA and CDR2 YSLEER. For the CDR3, the DNA is TGCGCCAGCAGCCAAGACCCCCCCGGGGGGGGTTGGACAGATACGCAGTATTTT. Its protein product is CASSQDPPGGGWTDTQYF.

The V and J genes are TRBV3-1 (or the pseudogene TRBV3-2) and TRBJ1-5; D gene unclear. This CDR3 comprises 15 residues. Trimming took 1 base from V and 4 from J, leaving 11 bases between them. Germline loops: CDR1 LGHDT, CDR2 YNNKEL (reference sequence). CDR3 in DNA: TGTGCCAGCAGCCAAGCCGGCCGCCCGAATCAGCCCCAGCATTTT. It yields the protein CASSQAGRPNQPQHF.

The chain combines TRBV2 with TRBJ2-7, with a tentative D call TRBD1 (5 bases). V lost 6 bases to trimming and J lost 1 base, with 13 bases between them. The germline gives CDR1 SNHLY, CDR2 FYNNEI. This CDR3 is built from 14 residues. CDR3 DNA: TGTGCCAGCAGGGGGTTCCAGGGATCCTACGAGCAGTACTTC. Translating gives CASRGFQGSYEQYF.

The rearrangement uses TRBV21-1 and TRBJ2-7. TRBV21-1 counts as a pseudogene. The CDR3 extends over 14 amino acids. In DNA form, the CDR3 reads TGTGCCAGCAGCAAAGGGGTAAGGGCCGTTGAGCAGTACTTC. Residues: CASSKGVRAVEQYF.

CDR3 sequence reads: CATSDFSQGEETQYF. The CDR3 DNA reads as TGTGCCACCAGTGATTTTAGCCAGGGCGAAGAGACCCAGTACTTC. V gene TRBV24-1 combines with J gene TRBJ2-5; a possible D gene is TRBD1 (5 bases). The V and J ends lost 1 base and 3 bases respectively, with 11 bases between them. CDR3 size: 15 residues. Per the germline V gene, CDR1 is KGHDR and CDR2 is SFDVKD.

The V gene is TRBV9, the J gene TRBJ1-3; 9 bases map to TRBD1. This CDR3 spans 14 amino acids. The junction had 6 bases not matched to a gene; V was cut back by 3 bases and J by 8 bases. Germline CDR1 SGDLS, CDR2 YYNGEE. The CDR3 DNA reads as TGTGCCAGCAGCGGACAGGGGGGAGGACACACCATATATTTT. It encodes CASSGQGGGHTIYF.

V usage is TRBV7-2 and J usage is TRBJ2-5; possibly TRBD1 for D (6 bases). Deletions cut 5 bases from V and 2 bases from J, with 12 bases between. The CDR3 spans 14 residues. Germline V gives CDR1 SGHTA, CDR2 FQGNSA. Written as DNA, the CDR3 is TGTGCCAGCAGCCGGGACAAGGGTCAAGAGACCCAGTACTTC. Translation: CASSRDKGQETQYF. The full variable domain, its missing parts supplied by reference TRBV7-2 and TRBJ2-5, is GAGVSQSPSNKVTEKGKDVELRCDPISGHTALYWYRQSLGQGLEFLIYFQGNSAPDKSGLPSDRFSAERTGGSVSTLTIQRTQQEDSAVYLCASSRDKGQETQYFGPGTRLLVL.

The J gene is TRBJ1-2, the V gene TRBV2; D call uncertain. The CDR3 covers 14 residues. Trimming took 6 bases from V and 4 from J, leaving 15 bases between them. Germline V lookup: CDR1 SNHLY, CDR2 FYNNEI. This CDR3 reads CASRPGEPAYGYTF. For the CDR3, the DNA is TGTGCCAGCAGGCCCGGGGAACCAGCCTATGGCTACACCTTC.

This clone was picked up a small number of times. V usage is TRBV11-1 and J usage is TRBJ2-6; D is perhaps TRBD1 (5 bases). V lost 5 bases, J lost 0 bases, and 8 bases lay in between. CDR1 is SGHAT and CDR2 is FQDESV in the germline V gene (reference sequence). This CDR3 spans 15 amino acids. In DNA, the CDR3 is TGTGCCAGCAGCCGACAGCCCTCTGGGGCCAACGTCCTGACTTTC. This translates into CASSRQPSGANVLTF.

The chain combines TRBV5-8 with TRBJ1-1, with 7 nucleotides matching TRBD1. Germline CDR1 is SGHTS and CDR2 is YDEGEE. CDR3 size: 15 residues. V shed 0 bases, J shed 10 bases, and the junction held 12 bases outside the gene matches. CDR3 sequence (DNA): TGTGCCAGCAGCTTGGAGGTCGGACAGGCGGGGAGAGCTTTCTTT. Protein: CASSLEVGQAGRAFF. The whole variable domain, filled in from reference TRBV5-8 and TRBJ1-1, reads EAGVTQSPTHLIKTRGQQATLRCSPISGHTSVYWYQQALGLGLQFLLWYDEGEERNRGNFPPRFSGRQFPNYSSELNVNALELEDSALYLCASSLEVGQAGRAFFGQGTRLTVV.

This rearrangement joins TRBV5-6 to TRBJ2-3; a possible D gene is TRBD2 (8 bases). The germline gives CDR1 SGHDT, CDR2 YYEEEE. V lost 3 bases to trimming and J lost 4 bases, with 18 bases between them. The CDR3 has 16 residues. In nucleotides, the CDR3 is TGTGCCAGCAGCTCCGCCGGGACAGCGGGGGCAGATACGCAGTATTTT. The encoded protein is CASSSAGTAGADTQYF.

This chain uses TRBV11-3 with TRBJ2-1, with D possibly matching TRBD2 (6 bases). This CDR3 region has 16 residues. Per germline, CDR1 SGHNT and CDR2 YENEEA. V was pared by 0 bases and J by 4 bases, with 13 bases between. DNA of the CDR3: TGTGCCAGCAGCTTAGATCCCGGGGGTTTTTACAATGAGCAGTTCTTC. Translating it yields CASSLDPGGFYNEQFF.

This chain connects TRBV5-1 to TRBJ1-3; tentatively, D is TRBD1 (6 bases). The CDR3 consists of 14 residues. The V end lost 5 bases, the J end lost 4 bases, and 13 bases lay between the germline ends. CDR1 is SGHRS and CDR2 is YFSETQ in the germline V gene. CDR3 DNA: TGCGCCAGCAGGACTGGACAGCTCGGAAACACCATATATTTT. It yields the protein CASRTGQLGNTIYF.

The rearrangement uses TRBV9 and TRBJ1-4; 10 bases line up with TRBD1. This CDR3 spans 15 amino acids. Per the germline V gene, CDR1 is SGDLS and CDR2 is YYNGEE. Trimming removed 2 bases from V and 5 bases from J; junction bases left unmatched: 3. For the CDR3, the DNA is TGTGCCAGCAGCGTCGTGGGACAGGGGAATGAAAAACTGTTTTTT. Protein sequence: CASSVVGQGNEKLFF.

CDR3: CASSMWEPLGDTEAFF. CDR3 nucleotides: TGTGCCAGTAGTATGTGGGAGCCCCTTGGGGACACTGAAGCTTTCTTT. The chain has TRBV19 and TRBJ1-1, with D uncertain. The CDR3 has 16 residues. Germline V gene data show CDR1 as LNHDA and CDR2 as SQIVND (reference sequence). V was shortened by 3 bases and J by 3 bases, with 17 bases between the two germline ends.

This chain links TRBV6-2 or TRBV6-3 with TRBJ1-2; D possibly corresponds to TRBD1 (5 bases). Deletions cut 1 base from V and 0 bases from J, with 12 bases between. Germline CDR1 MNHEY, CDR2 SVGEGT. This CDR3 is 16 amino acids long. Here the CDR3 reads CASSYFTETANYGYTF. CDR3 sequence (DNA): TGTGCCAGCAGTTACTTTACCGAGACAGCTAACTATGGCTACACCTTC.

The chain combines TRBV7-9 with TRBJ2-1; TRBD1 matches at 8 bases. Germline V gives CDR1 SEHNR, CDR2 FQNEAQ (reference sequence). The ends lost 11 bases at V and 5 bases at J; junction bases unmatched: 8. The CDR3 has 13 amino acids. As DNA, the CDR3 is TGTGCCGCTTCCGACAGGGGCGACAATGAGCAGTTCTTC. Translation gives CAASDRGDNEQFF. Drawing the rest from reference TRBV7-9 and TRBJ2-1, the complete variable domain is DTGVSQNPRHKITKRGQNVTFRCDPISEHNRLYWYRQTLGQGPEFLTYFQNEAQLEKSRLLSDRFSAERPKGSFSTLEIQRTEQGDSAMYLCAASDRGDNEQFFGPGTRLTVL.

The chain carries TRBV28 and TRBJ1-5, with D possibly being TRBD1 (5 bases). The CDR3 spans 15 residues. Trimming took off 6 bases at V and 0 bases at J, with 12 bases between the two ends. The V gene's germline CDR1 is MDHEN and CDR2 SYDVKM. CDR3 DNA: TGTGCCAGCAGGTGGGGCAGCAATAGCAATCAGCCCCAGCATTTT. Protein product: CASRWGSNSNQPQHF.

The chain employs TRBV7-6 and TRBJ2-7, with D possibly called TRBD1 or TRBD2 (5 bases each). The length of the CDR3 is 14 residues. CDR1 is SGHVS and CDR2 is FNYEAQ in the germline V gene. V gave up 0 bases and J gave up 4 bases, with 10 bases separating them. CDR3 bases: TGTGCCAGCAGCTTAGCGGGACGCCTTTACGAGCAGTACTTC. This translates into CASSLAGRLYEQYF. The variable domain in full, with the rest retrieved from reference TRBV7-6 and TRBJ2-7, is GAGVSQSPRYKVTKRGQDVALRCDPISGHVSLYWYRQALGQGPEFLTYFNYEAQQDKSGLPNDRFSAERPEGSISTLTIQRTEQRDSAMYRCASSLAGRLYEQYFGPGTRLTVT.

Of note for this clone: One end of the junction does not line up with germline, which may come from a read error. This chain uses TRBV7-7 with TRBJ2-3; TRBD2 aligns across 13 bases. Germline CDR1 reads SSHAT; CDR2 reads FNYEAQ (reference sequence). The length of the CDR3 is 16 residues. The CDR3 loop reads CASSPGLAGVTDTQYF. CDR3 sequence (DNA): TGTGCTAGCAGCCCTGGACTAGCGGGGGTCACAGATACGCAGTATTTT.

V and J are TRBV11-3 and TRBJ1-5; TRBD1 is a possible D gene (5 bases). From germline, CDR1 is SGHNT and CDR2 YENEEA. V was pared by 4 bases and J by 2 bases, with 12 bases between. There are 15 residues in the CDR3. CDR3 nucleotide sequence: TGTGCCAGCAGCTGGGAACCGGGGGGCAATCAGCCCCAGCATTTT. It yields the protein CASSWEPGGNQPQHF.

The chain uses TRBV9 and TRBJ1-4; 8 bases line up with TRBD1. From germline, CDR1 is SGDLS and CDR2 YYNGEE. The trim removed 7 bases at V and 0 bases at J, leaving 5 bases unmatched. The CDR3 totals 15 residues. The CDR3 coding sequence is TGTGCCAGCTCCCAGGGGGCGGCAACTAATGAAAAACTGTTTTTT. Translation gives CASSQGAATNEKLFF. The variable domain in full, completed from reference TRBV9 and TRBJ1-4, reads DSGVTQTPKHLITATGQRVTLRCSPRSGDLSVYWYQQSLDQGLQFLIQYYNGEERAKGNILERFSAQQFPDLHSELNLSSLELGDSALYFCASSQGAATNEKLFFGSGTQLSVL.

This clone was counted once. CDR3 bases: TGTGCCAGCTCACCACTACGACTAGCGGGGGTGGATGAGCAGTTCTTC. Residues: CASSPLRLAGVDEQFF. The chain carries TRBV18 and TRBJ2-1; TRBD2 matches 12 bases. The CDR3 extends over 16 amino acids. V shed 1 base and J 8 bases; nucleotides not matched to a gene: 6. Looked up from germline, CDR1 is KGHSH and CDR2 is LQKENI.

The chain is built from TRBV9 and TRBJ2-7, with a tentative D call TRBD1 (6 bases). The CDR3 runs to 15 residues. Germline V lookup: CDR1 SGDLS, CDR2 YYNGEE. Trimming left V 0 bases short and J 2 bases short, with 12 bases between. This CDR3 reads CASSVDQGQPYEQYF. The CDR3 coding sequence is TGTGCCAGCAGCGTAGATCAGGGGCAGCCCTACGAGCAGTACTTC. Full variable domain (rest looked up from reference TRBV9 and TRBJ2-7): DSGVTQTPKHLITATGQRVTLRCSPRSGDLSVYWYQQSLDQGLQFLIQYYNGEERAKGNILERFSAQQFPDLHSELNLSSLELGDSALYFCASSVDQGQPYEQYFGPGTRLTVT.

This rearrangement joins TRBV9 to TRBJ1-1, with D hard to call. Looked up from germline, CDR1 is SGDLS and CDR2 is YYNGEE. Trimming removed 0 bases at V and 1 base at J, with 7 bases between. The CDR3 has 14 residues. CDR3 sequence: CASSVEYGNTEAFF. The CDR3 region has the DNA TGTGCCAGCAGCGTAGAGTACGGGAACACTGAAGCTTTCTTT.

The chain is built from TRBV5-1 and TRBJ1-3; tentatively, D is TRBD1 (6 bases). The CDR3 has 15 residues. Germline V gene lookup returns CDR1 SGHRS and CDR2 YFSETQ. The V gene lost 5 bases and the J gene lost 0 bases, with 12 bases spanning the gap. CDR3 in DNA: TGCGCCAGCAGACAGGGAGATACCTCTGGAAACACCATATATTTT. This gives the protein CASRQGDTSGNTIYF.

The rearrangement uses TRBV7-9 and TRBJ1-3, with D unresolved. Germline V gene sequence: CDR1 SEHNR, CDR2 FQNEAQ (reference sequence). The length of the CDR3 is 13 residues. Trimming shortened V by 3 bases and J by 0 bases, and 3 bases separated the two germline ends. The CDR3 nucleotides read TGTGCCAGCAGCTTGGACTCTGGAAACACCATATATTTT. Protein product: CASSLDSGNTIYF.

The chain joins TRBV6-2 or TRBV6-3 to TRBJ1-5; tentative D call: TRBD1 (6 bases). Germline CDR1 MNHEY, CDR2 SVGEGT. The CDR3 covers 15 residues. Trimming shortened V by 2 bases and J by 5 bases, and 13 bases separated the two germline ends. The CDR3 DNA sequence: TGTGCCAGCAGTTACCCACAGGGAGGCCATCAGCCCCAGCATTTT. It specifies CASSYPQGGHQPQHF.